This T cell receptor beta chain is drawn from a study of beta chain features in type 1 diabetes. Findings and limits, study-wide: All four CD4+ subsets from Type 1 diabetes patients carried moderately but significantly shorter TCRB CDR3s. With patients and controls alike, PCR might favor shorter templates to an equal degree.

This clone came up a few times. Antigen: not known. The isolated RNA, all of it, was reverse transcribed, so expressed TCRB transcripts were what got sequenced. The protocol was immunoSEQ multiplex PCR, while the TCRdb copy is restricted to in-frame clones and leaves out a portion. The sample carries some 370,000 clones, around 10% recorded once. CDR1 is LNHDA, CDR2 SQIVND, per germline (reference sequence). The CDR3 consists of 16 residues. V was trimmed by 8 bases and J by 1 base, leaving 18 bases between them. A sort by CD45RO/CCR7/CD25/CD127/CD95/CD27 yielded CD4+ naive, central memory, regulatory and stem cell-like memory cells.

The sequence was collected from a man younger than 40 with type 1 diabetes. Sequencing was done on a sample of central memory CD4+ T cells from blood. The rearrangement joins TRBV19 to TRBJ1-5; the D gene is possibly TRBD1 (5 bases). CDR3 bases: TGTGCCAGTCAGTGGGGCGCGGGGGAGAGCAATCAGCCCCAGCATTTT. This sequence encodes CASQWGAGESNQPQHF.